These 27 T cell receptor beta chains were all obtained from the same sample, sequenced in a study of blood T cell repertoires in COVID-19. TCRdb's table, derived via immunoSEQ multiplex PCR, lists solely in-frame clones and lacks some. The repertoire consists of some 180,000 clones, with 80% to 85% occurring once and the leading ten covering approximately 11%. Source material: peripheral blood. All receptors come from a man between 65 and 85 years old with active or convalescent COVID-19.

This CDR3 is CASSFAMGQPYNEQFF. In DNA, the CDR3 is TGTGCCAGCAGCTTCGCCATGGGACAGCCCTACAATGAGCAGTTCTTC. The chain links TRBV7-9 to TRBJ2-1, with 7 bases fitting TRBD1. CDR1 is SEHNR, CDR2 FQNEAQ, per germline (reference sequence). V was pared by 3 bases and J by 2 bases, with 7 bases of the junction left unmatched. The length of the CDR3 is 16 residues.

The gene calls are TRBV27 and TRBJ1-1, with TRBD1 as a possible D gene (6 bases). Looked up from germline, CDR1 is MNHEY and CDR2 is SMNVEV (reference sequence). The CDR3 extends over 15 amino acids. V was trimmed by 10 bases and J by 0 bases, leaving 18 bases between them. For the CDR3, the DNA is TGTGCCACCATCGGACAGCCCCTCATGAACACTGAAGCTTTCTTT. Translating it yields CATIGQPLMNTEAFF.

The J gene is TRBJ2-5, the V gene TRBV11-2, with a possible D match to TRBD1 (5 bases). CDR1 and CDR2 (germline): SGHAT, FQNNGV. This CDR3 region has 12 residues. The V end lost 2 bases, the J end lost 7 bases, and 8 bases lay between the germline ends. DNA of the CDR3: TGTGCCAGCAGCTTAAACCAGGGGACCCAGTACTTC. This sequence encodes CASSLNQGTQYF.

The CDR3 nucleotides read TGCGCCAGCAGCTTGGGAGGGACAGGGGAAGAAAAACTGTTTTTT. It codes for CASSLGGTGEEKLFF. The rearrangement uses TRBV5-1 and TRBJ1-4; 10 bases line up with TRBD1. CDR1 is SGHRS and CDR2 is YFSETQ in the germline V gene. The length of the CDR3 is 15 residues. The V segment lost 0 bases and the J segment 8 bases; nucleotides outside the gene matches: 4.

This chain connects TRBV19 to TRBJ1-2; 8 nucleotides match TRBD1. Germline trimming cut 4 bases from V and 5 bases from J; bases unmatched to any gene: 0. Germline V gene data show CDR1 as LNHDA and CDR2 as SQIVND (reference sequence). CDR3 size: 12 residues. The CDR3 spells CASSRQGYGYTF. The CDR3, as DNA: TGTGCCAGTAGTAGACAGGGGTATGGCTACACCTTC.

A single count supports this clone. This chain connects TRBV6-5 to TRBJ1-5; D is ambiguous. Trimming shortened V by 5 bases and J by 5 bases, and 10 bases separated the two germline ends. The CDR3 has 13 residues. CDR1 and CDR2 from the germline V gene are MNHEY and SVGAGI. CDR3: CASSPWTHQPQHF. DNA for the CDR3: TGTGCCAGCAGTCCCTGGACTCATCAGCCCCAGCATTTT.

The J gene is TRBJ2-1, the V gene TRBV30; a possible D gene is TRBD1 (6 bases). The CDR3 is made up of 13 amino acids. The ends were cut back, 6 bases at V and 3 bases at J, with 12 bases in the middle. Looked up from germline, CDR1 is GTSNPN and CDR2 is SVGIG (reference sequence). The CDR3 DNA sequence: TGTGCCTGTGCCAAGGACAGCTACAATGAGCAGTTCTTC. Translating it yields CACAKDSYNEQFF.

This chain connects TRBV14 to TRBJ1-1; D possibly corresponds to TRBD1 (5 bases). Trimming stripped 2 bases from V and 0 bases from J, with 10 bases between. The CDR3 totals 15 residues. CDR1 is SGHDN, CDR2 FVKESK, per germline. CDR3 DNA: TGTGCCAGCAGCCAATCAGTAGGGGTGAACACTGAAGCTTTCTTT. Its translation: CASSQSVGVNTEAFF.

The chain couples TRBV19 to TRBJ2-1; D is perhaps TRBD2 (6 bases). Germline V CDR1 and CDR2: LNHDA, SQIVND (reference sequence). The CDR3 is 16 residues long. The V end was cut by 4 bases, the J end by 7 bases, with 20 bases between. CDR3 protein: CASSNYSGPNPNEQFF. The DNA for the CDR3 is TGTGCCAGTAGTAACTATAGCGGCCCGAATCCTAATGAGCAGTTCTTC.

J is TRBJ1-2 and V is TRBV5-1; the D is unclear. The ends were cut back, 1 base at V and 4 bases at J, with 17 bases in the middle. Looked up from germline, CDR1 is SGHRS and CDR2 is YFSETQ. The CDR3 consists of 16 residues. CDR3 in DNA: TGCGCCAGCAGCTTGAAACGTGGTCCTCAGTTCTATGGCTACACCTTC. Its protein product is CASSLKRGPQFYGYTF. Variable domain in full (rest from reference TRBV5-1 and TRBJ1-2): KAGVTQTPRYLIKTRGQQVTLSCSPISGHRSVSWYQQTPGQGLQFLFEYFSETQRNKGNFPGRFSGRQFSNSRSEMNVSTLELGDSALYLCASSLKRGPQFYGYTFGSGTRLTVV.

The chain has TRBV9 and TRBJ2-3, with 7 positions matching TRBD2. CDR1 is SGDLS and CDR2 is YYNGEE in the germline V gene. The CDR3 is made up of 18 amino acids. J lost 0 bases, V lost 0 bases, and 10 bases had no gene match. CDR3 protein: CASSVDSWASGSTDTQYF. The DNA for the CDR3 is TGTGCCAGCAGCGTAGACAGCTGGGCTAGCGGCAGCACAGATACGCAGTATTTT.

The chain has TRBV9 and TRBJ2-7; TRBD2 agrees at 9 bases. V gave up 0 bases and J gave up 3 bases; unmatched junction bases: 4. The CDR3 runs 15 residues. Germline CDR1 reads SGDLS; CDR2 reads YYNGEE. The CDR3 DNA follows: TGTGCCAGCAGCGTAGCGGGTAGCGGGGGCTACGAGCAGTACTTC. Its protein product is CASSVAGSGGYEQYF.

The chain has TRBV2 and TRBJ1-6; possibly TRBD1 for D (5 bases). This CDR3 comprises 15 residues. Trimming stripped 6 bases from V and 4 bases from J, with 13 bases between. Germline CDR1 SNHLY, CDR2 FYNNEI. DNA of the CDR3: TGTGCCAGCAGAAGGCTCAGGGATTATAATTCACCCCTCCACTTT. Protein sequence: CASRRLRDYNSPLHF.

The chain is built from TRBV27 and TRBJ1-4; D unresolved. From germline, CDR1 is MNHEY and CDR2 SMNVEV (reference sequence). V lost 6 bases to trimming and J lost 8 bases, with 22 bases between them. The CDR3 spans 16 residues. The chain's CDR3 is CASRYRSGLPNEKLFF. DNA for the CDR3: TGTGCCAGCAGATATAGGTCAGGCCTTCCCAACGAAAAACTGTTTTTT.

The chain carries TRBV7-7 and TRBJ2-5, with 8 bases matching TRBD1. V shed 5 bases and J 5 bases; nucleotides not matched to a gene: 16. Germline V gives CDR1 SSHAT, CDR2 FNYEAQ (reference sequence). This CDR3 region has 17 residues. The DNA for the CDR3 is TGTGCCAGCAGCACAAGCCCGAAACAGGGGGGAGAGGAGACCCAGTACTTC. Translation: CASSTSPKQGGEETQYF.

The rearrangement links TRBV11-2 to TRBJ1-1; TRBD1 aligns across 9 bases. The CDR3 spans 15 residues. The J segment lost 1 base and the V segment lost 5 bases, leaving 5 bases of the junction unmatched. Germline V gene data show CDR1 as SGHAT and CDR2 as FQNNGV. The CDR3 sequence is CASSPGQGRNTEAFF. CDR3 bases: TGTGCCAGCAGCCCCGGACAGGGGAGGAACACTGAAGCTTTCTTT.

This chain joins TRBV19 and TRBJ2-7; 7 nucleotides agree with TRBD1. The CDR3 is 14 residues long. The germline V gene has CDR1 LNHDA and CDR2 SQIVND (reference sequence). Germline trimming cut 7 bases from V and 1 base from J; bases unmatched to any gene: 7. CDR3 bases: TGTGCCAGTACCCCCCGGGACAGTTCCTACGAGCAGTACTTC. The encoded protein is CASTPRDSSYEQYF.

V usage is TRBV25-1 and J usage is TRBJ1-5, with 7 bases matching TRBD1. Per the germline V gene, CDR1 is MGHDK and CDR2 is SYGVNS. V was clipped by 6 bases and J by 0 bases; unmatched bases: 5. CDR3 length equals 15 residues. The CDR3 sequence: CASSGDRYSNQPQHF. CDR3 DNA sequence: TGTGCCAGCAGCGGGGACAGATATAGCAATCAGCCCCAGCATTTT.

The chain couples TRBV27 to TRBJ1-5; 7 bases align to TRBD1. From germline, CDR1 is MNHEY and CDR2 SMNVEV (reference sequence). V was clipped by 5 bases and J by 0 bases; unmatched bases: 13. The CDR3 has 18 residues. CDR3 in DNA: TGTGCCAGCAGTATGGGACAGCGGGGGTCCTATAGCAATCAGCCCCAGCATTTT. Its translation is CASSMGQRGSYSNQPQHF.

This rearrangement joins TRBV19 to TRBJ1-2; TRBD1 matches 9 bases. The germline CDR1 and CDR2 sequences are LNHDA and SQIVND (reference sequence). The CDR3 covers 14 residues. J gave up 8 bases and V 5 bases, and 9 bases lay outside the gene matches. The CDR3 reads CASSGQQGAFGYTF. The CDR3 DNA reads as TGTGCCAGTAGTGGCCAACAGGGGGCGTTCGGCTACACCTTC.

This chain joins TRBV19 and TRBJ1-5, with a tentative D call TRBD1 (6 bases). CDR1 and CDR2 from the germline V gene are LNHDA and SQIVND (reference sequence). The CDR3 sequence is 13 residues long. Trimming cost V 6 bases and J 7 bases, with 13 bases left between them. This CDR3 reads CASSPQGRQPQHF. The CDR3 nucleotides are TGTGCCAGTAGCCCTCAGGGGAGACAGCCCCAGCATTTT.

V is TRBV2 and J is TRBJ2-7; D is uncertain. The CDR3 is 15 residues long. The germline gives CDR1 SNHLY, CDR2 FYNNEI. The V end was cut by 8 bases, the J end by 0 bases, with 17 bases between. The CDR3 DNA reads as TGTGCCAGCGATCCTGACGGTAGGAGCTCCTACGAGCAGTACTTC. Its protein product is CASDPDGRSSYEQYF.

V usage is TRBV27 and J usage is TRBJ1-3, with 7 bases that match TRBD1. Looked up from germline, CDR1 is MNHEY and CDR2 is SMNVEV (reference sequence). Unmatched junction bases numbered 5, after V lost 0 bases and J lost 6 bases. The CDR3 contains 15 residues. The CDR3 spells CASSLSGTETNTIYF. For the CDR3, the DNA is TGTGCCAGCAGTTTATCGGGGACAGAAACAAACACCATATATTTT.

The V gene is TRBV24-1, the J gene TRBJ2-1; D is unclear. Trimming left V 3 bases short and J 2 bases short, with 7 bases between. The CDR3 length is 14 residues. CDR1 and CDR2 from the germline V gene are KGHDR and SFDVKD. The CDR3 sequence: CATSDPSAYNEQFF. DNA of the CDR3: TGTGCCACCAGTGATCCCTCCGCCTACAATGAGCAGTTCTTC.

The chain links TRBV11-2 to TRBJ2-7; TRBD1 matches at 9 bases. CDR3 length equals 15 residues. The germline gives CDR1 SGHAT, CDR2 FQNNGV. Trimming removed 5 bases from V and 0 bases from J; junction bases left unmatched: 5. The CDR3 region has the DNA TGTGCCAGCAGCCCCCGGGACAGGGACTCCTACGAGCAGTACTTC. The encoded protein is CASSPRDRDSYEQYF.

The rearrangement uses TRBV11-3 and TRBJ1-1; D unresolved. The V end lost 1 base, the J end lost 3 bases, and 9 bases lay between the germline ends. CDR3 size: 14 residues. Germline V lookup: CDR1 SGHNT, CDR2 YENEEA. The CDR3: CASSLGPSYTEAFF. CDR3 bases: TGTGCCAGCAGCTTAGGTCCCAGTTACACTGAAGCTTTCTTT.

The chain couples TRBV7-8 to TRBJ2-4; TRBD2 aligns across 8 bases. CDR1 and CDR2 from the germline V gene are SGHVS and FQNEAQ. The CDR3 contains 16 residues. With 0 bases clipped from V and 9 bases from J, the junction kept 10 bases outside the gene matches. The CDR3 loop is CASSLAQAGVLGIQYF. The CDR3 DNA reads as TGTGCCAGCAGCTTAGCGCAAGCGGGAGTGTTGGGCATTCAGTACTTC.